Listed here is a single T cell receptor (beta chain). No antigen is known for it. The sample belongs to a study of shared clonotypes between healthy human individuals. Study summary: The donor pool was made up of two women and a few men aged 18 to 49.

CDR3 length: 19 residues. J gave up 3 bases and V 3 bases, and 16 bases lay outside the gene matches. Germline-derived CDR1 and CDR2 are SEHNR and FQNEAQ (reference sequence). Study outcomes and limitations: Incomplete sequencing of sorted subsets was indicated by rarefaction despite large depth. Across subsets, estimated richness was generally greater for naive than for memory populations.

CD45RO negativity and positive selection for CCR7 defined naive CD8 cells, a population that excluded terminally differentiated effector memory CD45RA+ cells. Per the study methods: With immunoSEQ giving junction-only sequences and no quality scores, filtering differed. The repertoire was sequenced with immunoSEQ multiplex PCR; TCRdb's copy has only in-frame clones and lacks some. V, J and clone size are those of that table, while D and trimming were read from the DNA. In the table there are around 1.9 million clones, approximately 94% of which are singletons. This sequence was found in a man aged 18 to 29 in good health. Some clones in this sample may be carry-over from other donors' samples. The chain employs TRBV7-9 and TRBJ2-1; 8 bases are shared with TRBD2. Sequences were obtained from naive CD8+ T cells from PBMCs. CDR3 nucleotides: TGTGCCAGCAGCTTCTCCAACCGAGTCCTAGCGGGTGACTACAATGAGCAGTTCTTC. Protein sequence: CASSFSNRVLAGDYNEQFF.